Shown below are 21 T cell receptor beta chains from a single sample sequenced in a study of OX40 agonist ivuxolimab in advanced cancers. Some clones are missing from TCRdb's copy, which holds only in-frame ones; the method was immunoSEQ multiplex PCR. This table holds approximately 84,000 clones, 90% to 95% found once. Sample: CD4+ or CD8+ T cells sorted from blood, taken in a trial of the OX40 agonist ivuxolimab. Source of these receptors: an adult with an advanced solid tumor such as melanoma, head and neck, liver or kidney cancer.

The genes are TRBV29-1 and TRBJ2-3; TRBD2 matches 13 bases. Losses at the gene ends were 2 bases for V and 4 bases for J; bases not matched to a gene: 3. Germline lookup yields CDR1 SQVTM and CDR2 ANQGSEA. The CDR3 extends over 15 amino acids. The CDR3 bases are TGCAGCGTTGAAACTAGCGGGGGGGCCCCAGATACGCAGTATTTT. Amino acids: CSVETSGGAPDTQYF.

The V gene is TRBV19, the J gene TRBJ2-2; D is uncertain. Trimming pared 3 bases from V and 14 bases from J, leaving 13 bases between. The CDR3 has 12 amino acids. The germline V gene has CDR1 LNHDA and CDR2 SQIVND (reference sequence). The CDR3 protein is CASSMEGMTLFF. CDR3 DNA: TGTGCCAGTAGTATGGAAGGGATGACCCTGTTTTTT.

The chain joins TRBV6-6 to TRBJ2-2; D is undetermined. Germline assignment: CDR1 MNHNY and CDR2 SVGAGI (reference sequence). The V gene lost 0 bases and the J gene lost 5 bases, with 1 base spanning the gap. The CDR3 length is 12 residues. The CDR3 region is CASSYSTGELFF. The CDR3 nucleotides are TGTGCCAGCAGTTACTCGACCGGGGAGCTGTTTTTT.

This rearrangement joins TRBV4-1 to TRBJ2-5; 8 nucleotides match TRBD1. In germline, CDR1 is MGHRA, CDR2 YSYEKL. J lost 4 bases, V lost 0 bases, and 7 bases had no gene match. The CDR3 loop spans 16 amino acids. The CDR3, as DNA: TGCGCCAGCAGCCAAGATGAAGGACAGGGAACAGAGACCCAGTACTTC. Its protein is CASSQDEGQGTETQYF.

J is TRBJ2-5 and V is TRBV5-1; TRBD2 agrees at 8 bases. V gave up 4 bases and J gave up 0 bases; unmatched junction bases: 8. Germline V gene lookup returns CDR1 SGHRS and CDR2 YFSETQ. The CDR3 loop spans 16 amino acids. The CDR3: CASSPGVSGNQETQYF. CDR3 in DNA: TGCGCCAGCAGCCCGGGCGTTAGCGGGAACCAAGAGACCCAGTACTTC.

The chain uses TRBV6-5 and TRBJ2-3; D call uncertain. The V and J ends lost 0 bases and 2 bases respectively, with 9 bases between them. This CDR3 spans 15 amino acids. The germline V gene has CDR1 MNHEY and CDR2 SVGAGI. The chain's CDR3 is CASSYSQQITDTQYF. The CDR3 DNA follows: TGTGCCAGCAGTTACTCGCAACAGATCACAGATACGCAGTATTTT.

This clone was recorded once. The J gene is TRBJ1-5, the V gene TRBV5-1, with D uncertain. The CDR3 has 15 amino acids. Germline CDR1 and CDR2: SGHRS and YFSETQ. Trimming stripped 1 base from V and 0 bases from J, with 8 bases between. The CDR3 region has the DNA TGCGCCAGCAGCTTGCTCGGCCGTAGCAATCAGCCCCAGCATTTT. Amino acid sequence: CASSLLGRSNQPQHF. The complete variable domain, with remaining parts taken from reference TRBV5-1 and TRBJ1-5, reads KAGVTQTPRYLIKTRGQQVTLSCSPISGHRSVSWYQQTPGQGLQFLFEYFSETQRNKGNFPGRFSGRQFSNSRSEMNVSTLELGDSALYLCASSLLGRSNQPQHFGDGTRLSIL.

J is TRBJ1-5 and V is TRBV10-2; D might be TRBD1 (6 bases). This CDR3 is built from 13 residues. V gave up 0 bases and J gave up 14 bases, with 14 bases separating them. The germline CDR1 and CDR2 sequences are WSHSY and SAAADI. CDR3 DNA sequence: TGCGCCAGCAGTGAGTCGCGCTCGGCAGGGGAGCATTTT. Its translation is CASSESRSAGEHF.

The chain carries TRBV7-9 and TRBJ1-2; D is ambiguous. The germline V and J ends were trimmed by 5 bases and 1 base, with 8 bases remaining between them. Germline loops: CDR1 SEHNR, CDR2 FQNEAQ (reference sequence). This CDR3 is built from 13 residues. Written as DNA, the CDR3 is TGTGCCAGCAGCCCGCTGGATAACTATGGCTACACCTTC. It encodes CASSPLDNYGYTF. Together with reference TRBV7-9 and TRBJ1-2, the CDR3 gives the full variable domain: DTGVSQNPRHKITKRGQNVTFRCDPISEHNRLYWYRQTLGQGPEFLTYFQNEAQLEKSRLLSDRFSAERPKGSFSTLEIQRTEQGDSAMYLCASSPLDNYGYTFGSGTRLTVV.

V gene TRBV28 combines with J gene TRBJ2-6; D is possibly TRBD1 (6 bases). CDR3 size: 17 residues. The germline V gene encodes CDR1 MDHEN and CDR2 SYDVKM. The V end lost 5 bases, the J end lost 4 bases, and 18 bases lay between the germline ends. The CDR3 DNA reads TGTGCCAGCAGTCCCAACAGGGTGGGTATCGGGGCCAACGTCCTGACTTTC. Its protein product is CASSPNRVGIGANVLTF.

A word on this clone: Other nucleotide sequences from this sample produce the same CDR3. V usage is TRBV11-3 and J usage is TRBJ2-5; TRBD1 aligns across 7 bases. The CDR3 consists of 14 residues. Trimming at V came to 6 bases and at J to 5 bases, leaving 9 bases not matched to a gene. From germline, CDR1 is SGHNT and CDR2 YENEEA. The CDR3 DNA reads TGTGCCAGCAGACCTCTAGGGGGCGGGGAGACCCAGTACTTC. Protein product: CASRPLGGGETQYF.

This clone is a singleton in its sample. This rearrangement joins TRBV13 to TRBJ2-3; the match to TRBD2 covers 9 bases. The CDR3 extends over 16 amino acids. Trimming took 3 bases from V and 2 from J; bases not matched to a gene: 6. Germline-derived CDR1 and CDR2 are PRHDT and FYEKMQ (reference sequence). The DNA of the CDR3 is TGTGCCAGCAGCTTCGTAGCGGGGGAGATCACAGATACGCAGTATTTT. Translating gives CASSFVAGEITDTQYF.

V gene TRBV28 combines with J gene TRBJ2-2; maybe TRBD2 (5 bases). The CDR3 totals 16 residues. The V end was cut by 1 base, the J end by 4 bases, with 13 bases between. The germline V gene encodes CDR1 MDHEN and CDR2 SYDVKM. In DNA form, the CDR3 reads TGTGCCAGCAGTTTATCCTATAGCGCGTCCACCGGGGAGCTGTTTTTT. Its translation: CASSLSYSASTGELFF.

The chain is built from TRBV29-1 and TRBJ2-5; a weak D match, TRBD2 (8 bases). V lost 5 bases, J lost 5 bases, and 15 bases lay in between. CDR3 size: 13 residues. CDR1 and CDR2 from the germline V gene are SQVTM and ANQGSEA. The CDR3, as DNA: TGCAGCGTTCGCGGGGGGACAGTCGAGACCCAGTACTTC. It translates to CSVRGGTVETQYF.

The chain joins TRBV12-5 to TRBJ2-5; TRBD2 aligns across 7 bases. The CDR3 has 14 residues. V lost 8 bases to trimming and J lost 0 bases; unmatched junction nucleotides: 6. CDR1 is LGHNT, CDR2 FRNRAP, per germline. The chain's CDR3 is CASSQSGNQETQYF. CDR3 sequence (DNA): TGTGCTAGTAGTCAGAGCGGGAACCAAGAGACCCAGTACTTC.

This chain uses TRBV6-5 with TRBJ2-5; 9 bases agree with TRBD2. The CDR3 covers 14 residues. The germline V gene encodes CDR1 MNHEY and CDR2 SVGAGI. J was trimmed by 3 bases and V by 6 bases; bases with no gene match: 5. As DNA, the CDR3 is TGTGCCAGCAGCCACCGACTAGCGGAAGAGACCCAGTACTTC. Translation gives CASSHRLAEETQYF.

This rearrangement joins TRBV11-3 to TRBJ1-1, with a weak D call TRBD1 (6 bases). CDR1 is SGHNT and CDR2 is YENEEA in the germline V gene. There are 15 residues in the CDR3. V lost 5 bases and J lost 12, with 25 bases in between. The CDR3 DNA reads as TGTGCCAGCAGCCAAACCGCCCTGGGGGGACAAAGATCTTTCTTT. This gives the protein CASSQTALGGQRSFF.

The V and J genes are TRBV10-1 and TRBJ1-3, with a weak D call TRBD1 (5 bases). The V end lost 8 bases, the J end lost 0 bases, and 8 bases lay between the germline ends. CDR1 and CDR2 from the germline V gene are WNHNN and SYGVQD (reference sequence). This CDR3 region has 13 residues. The CDR3 reads CASGTSSGNTIYF. The CDR3, as DNA: TGCGCCAGCGGGACCAGCTCTGGAAACACCATATATTTT.

This clone is a singleton in its sample. The rearrangement joins TRBV28 to TRBJ1-5; perhaps TRBD1 as D (5 bases). Trimming removed 8 bases at V and 2 bases at J, with 16 bases between. The length of the CDR3 is 15 residues. CDR1 MDHEN and CDR2 SYDVKM come from the germline V gene. Here the CDR3 DNA reads TGTGCCAGCCTGCGGACGGGACTGGGCAATCAGCCCCAGCATTTT. Translating gives CASLRTGLGNQPQHF.

This rearrangement joins TRBV5-6 to TRBJ1-2; D perhaps matches TRBD1 (5 bases). V dropped 2 bases and J dropped 4 bases, with 18 bases sitting between them. This CDR3 has 16 residues. Germline V gene lookup returns CDR1 SGHDT and CDR2 YYEEEE. The CDR3 loop is CASSFGLLGQAYGYTF. Written as DNA, the CDR3 is TGTGCCAGCAGCTTTGGGCTGCTGGGGCAAGCCTATGGCTACACCTTC.

A remark on this clone: Different DNA sequences within this sample yield the same CDR3. V is TRBV7-6 and J is TRBJ1-1; D call uncertain. The V gene's germline CDR1 is SGHVS and CDR2 FNYEAQ. V shed 5 bases and J shed 0 bases, with 7 bases lying between them. The CDR3 extends over 13 amino acids. CDR3 amino acids: CASSADLNTEAFF. For the CDR3, the DNA is TGTGCCAGCAGCGCCGACTTGAACACTGAAGCTTTCTTT.